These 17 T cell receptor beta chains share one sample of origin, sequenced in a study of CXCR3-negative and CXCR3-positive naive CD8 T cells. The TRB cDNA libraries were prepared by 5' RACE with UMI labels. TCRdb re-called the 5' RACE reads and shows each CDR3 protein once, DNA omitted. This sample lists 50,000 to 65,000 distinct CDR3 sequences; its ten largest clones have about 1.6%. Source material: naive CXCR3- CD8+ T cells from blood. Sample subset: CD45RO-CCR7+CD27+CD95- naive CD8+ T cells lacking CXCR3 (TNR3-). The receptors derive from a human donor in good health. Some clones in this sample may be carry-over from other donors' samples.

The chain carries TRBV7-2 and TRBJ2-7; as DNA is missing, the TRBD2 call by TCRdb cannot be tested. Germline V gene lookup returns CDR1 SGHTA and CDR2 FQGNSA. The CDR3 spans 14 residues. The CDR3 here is CASSPGLDSYEQYF.

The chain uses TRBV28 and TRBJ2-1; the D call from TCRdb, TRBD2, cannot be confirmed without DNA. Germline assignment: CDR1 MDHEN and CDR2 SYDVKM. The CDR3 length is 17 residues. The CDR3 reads CASSLEGLAGERVAQFF.

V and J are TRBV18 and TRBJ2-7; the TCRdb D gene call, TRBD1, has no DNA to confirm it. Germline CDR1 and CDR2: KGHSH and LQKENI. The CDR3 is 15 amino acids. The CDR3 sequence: CASSPPPQGYYEQYF.

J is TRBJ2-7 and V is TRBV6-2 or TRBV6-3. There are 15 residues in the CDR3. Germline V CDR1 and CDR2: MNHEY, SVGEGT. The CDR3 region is CASSLSGGLSYEQYF.

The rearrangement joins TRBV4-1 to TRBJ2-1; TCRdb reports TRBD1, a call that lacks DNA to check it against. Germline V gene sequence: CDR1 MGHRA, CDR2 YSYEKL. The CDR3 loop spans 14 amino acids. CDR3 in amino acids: CASSQVYSQGEQFF.

The CDR3 sequence: CASLLAGGPDTQYF. The V gene is TRBV5-6, the J gene TRBJ2-3; TCRdb proposes TRBD2, but this gene call is untestable without DNA. Germline lookup yields CDR1 SGHDT and CDR2 YYEEEE. There are 14 residues in the CDR3.

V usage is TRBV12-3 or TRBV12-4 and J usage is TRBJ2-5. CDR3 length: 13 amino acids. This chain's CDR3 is CASSLPGQETQYF.

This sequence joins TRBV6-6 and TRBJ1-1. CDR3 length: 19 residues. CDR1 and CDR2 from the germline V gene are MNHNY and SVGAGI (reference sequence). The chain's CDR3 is CASRRDFYTVNDMNTEAFF.

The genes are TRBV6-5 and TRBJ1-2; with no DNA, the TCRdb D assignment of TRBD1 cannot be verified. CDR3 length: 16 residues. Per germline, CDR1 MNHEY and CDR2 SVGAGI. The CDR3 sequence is CASSYSPAGGADGYTF.

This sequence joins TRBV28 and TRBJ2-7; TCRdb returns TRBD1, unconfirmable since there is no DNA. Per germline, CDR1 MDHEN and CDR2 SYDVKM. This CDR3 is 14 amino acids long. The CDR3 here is CASSLFSRFYEQYF.

The CDR3 region is CASSQDDSSLDEQFF. The chain couples TRBV14 to TRBJ2-1. Germline-derived CDR1 and CDR2 are SGHDN and FVKESK. This CDR3 is 15 amino acids long. Full variable domain (remainder filled in from reference TRBV14 and TRBJ2-1): EAGVTQFPSHSVIEKGQTVTLRCDPISGHDNLYWYRRVMGKEIKFLLHFVKESKQDESGMPNNRFLAERTGGTYSTLKVQPAELEDSGVYFCASSQDDSSLDEQFFGPGTRLTVL.

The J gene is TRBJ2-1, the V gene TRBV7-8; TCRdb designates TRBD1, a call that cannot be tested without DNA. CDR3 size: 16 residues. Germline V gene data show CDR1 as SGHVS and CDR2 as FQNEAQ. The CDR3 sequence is CASSQEANTPYNEQFF.

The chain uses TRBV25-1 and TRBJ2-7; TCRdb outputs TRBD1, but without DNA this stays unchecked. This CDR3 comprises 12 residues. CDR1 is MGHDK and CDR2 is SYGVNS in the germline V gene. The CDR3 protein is CATVEGRGEQYF.

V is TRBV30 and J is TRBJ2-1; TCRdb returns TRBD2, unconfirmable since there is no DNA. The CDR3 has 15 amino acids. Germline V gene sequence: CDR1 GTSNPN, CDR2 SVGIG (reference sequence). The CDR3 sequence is CAWSGASGGAVEQFF.

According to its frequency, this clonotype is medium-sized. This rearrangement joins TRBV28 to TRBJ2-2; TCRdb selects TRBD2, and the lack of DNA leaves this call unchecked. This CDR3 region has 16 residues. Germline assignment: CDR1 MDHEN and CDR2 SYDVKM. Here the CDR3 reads CASSLLAGGNTGELFF.

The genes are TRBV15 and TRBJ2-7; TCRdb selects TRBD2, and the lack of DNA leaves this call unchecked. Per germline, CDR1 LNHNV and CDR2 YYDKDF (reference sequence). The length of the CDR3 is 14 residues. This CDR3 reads CATSRRAGGYEQYF.

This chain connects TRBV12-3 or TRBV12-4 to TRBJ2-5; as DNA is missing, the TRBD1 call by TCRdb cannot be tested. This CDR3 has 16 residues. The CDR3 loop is CASSFWGRQGGETQYF.